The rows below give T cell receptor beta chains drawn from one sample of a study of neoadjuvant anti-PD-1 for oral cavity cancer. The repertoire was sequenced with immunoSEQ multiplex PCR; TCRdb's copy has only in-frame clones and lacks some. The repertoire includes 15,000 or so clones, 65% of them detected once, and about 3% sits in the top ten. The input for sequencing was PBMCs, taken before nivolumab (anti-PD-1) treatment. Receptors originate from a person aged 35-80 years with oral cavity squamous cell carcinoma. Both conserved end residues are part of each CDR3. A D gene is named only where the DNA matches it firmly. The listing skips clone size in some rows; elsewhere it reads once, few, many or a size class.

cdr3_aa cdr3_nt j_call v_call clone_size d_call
CASSLEGDGSSYEQYF TGTGCCAGCAGCTTAGAGGGGGACGGAAGCTCCTACGAGCAGTACTTC TRBJ2-7 TRBV11-3 - -
CASSFVSWYSNQPQHF TGTGCCAGCAGTTTCGTTTCATGGTATAGCAATCAGCCCCAGCATTTT TRBJ1-5 TRBV28 - -
CASREGGYNSPLHF TGTGCCAGCCGTGAGGGGGGGTATAATTCACCCCTCCACTTT TRBJ1-6 TRBV6-5 - -
CASSPHRPLYHEQYF TGCGCCAGCAGCCCACACAGGCCTCTGTACCACGAGCAGTACTTC TRBJ2-7 TRBV5-1 few -
CASSLALTGEQFF TGTGCCAGCAGCTTGGCCTTGACTGGCGAGCAGTTCTTC TRBJ2-1 TRBV5-4 - -
CASSQGGQGVDTQYF TGTGCCAGCAGCCAAGGTGGACAGGGGGTAGATACGCAGTATTTT TRBJ2-3 TRBV4-2 - TRBD1
CASSLTSGWVEQFF TGTGCCAGCAGTTTAACTAGCGGGTGGGTTGAGCAGTTCTTC TRBJ2-1 TRBV6-5 - TRBD2
CASSFWTSAGANVLTF TGTGCCAGCAGCTTCTGGACTAGCGCTGGGGCCAACGTCCTGACTTTC TRBJ2-6 TRBV14 - TRBD2
CASSYTGTDTQYF TGCGCCAGCAGCTATACGGGCACAGATACGCAGTATTTT TRBJ2-3 TRBV4-1 few -
CASSSRTTGRLYEQYF TGCGCCAGCAGCTCCCGAACGACAGGAAGACTCTACGAGCAGTACTTC TRBJ2-7 TRBV5-1 - -
CASAVGTQYF TGTGCCTCAGCGGTTGGGACCCAGTACTTC TRBJ2-5 TRBV2 - -
CASSQPLRGSYEQYF TGCGCCAGCAGCCAACCCCTCAGGGGGTCCTACGAGCAGTACTTC TRBJ2-7 TRBV4-1 - TRBD1
CASSWGQGGTGELFF TGTGCCAGCAGTTGGGGACAGGGAGGCACCGGGGAGCTGTTTTTT TRBJ2-2 TRBV7-2 - TRBD1
CASQTGTGVDGYTF TGTGCCAGCCAAACCGGGACAGGGGTCGATGGCTACACCTTC TRBJ1-2 TRBV6-1 few TRBD1
CASSLALSGEQYF TGCGCCAGCAGCTTGGCCCTCAGCGGCGAGCAGTACTTC TRBJ2-7 TRBV5-1 - -
CAAGTGTSGKGGTGELFF TGTGCCGCCGGAACCGGGACTAGCGGGAAGGGTGGGACCGGGGAGCTGTTTTTT TRBJ2-2 TRBV10-3 - TRBD2
CASSQPTSGKNIQYF TGCGCCAGCAGTCAACCGACTAGCGGAAAAAACATTCAGTACTTC TRBJ2-4 TRBV4-1 few TRBD2
CASSIRQGSYNEQFF TGTGCTAGCAGCATCCGACAGGGGTCCTACAATGAGCAGTTCTTC TRBJ2-1 TRBV7-7 - TRBD1
CASLNILAGNTIYF TGTGCCAGCTTGAACATCCTAGCGGGAAACACCATATATTTT TRBJ1-3 TRBV2 few -
CASSEEAAPSFRELFF TGTGCCAGCAGTGAAGAGGCGGCCCCTTCTTTCCGGGAGCTGTTTTTT TRBJ2-2 TRBV6-1 - -
CASSRDTTVDGYTF TGTGCCAGCAGCCGCGACACAACCGTAGACGGCTACACCTTC TRBJ1-2 TRBV11-2 - -
CAWSVRGAGEKLFF TGTGCCTGGAGTGTACGGGGGGCAGGAGAAAAACTGTTTTTT TRBJ1-4 TRBV30 - -
CASQTSSHQPQHF TGTGCCAGCCAAACGTCGTCCCATCAGCCCCAGCATTTT TRBJ1-5 TRBV6-6 - -
CASSQEGTSSPLHF TGTGCCAGCAGCCAAGAGGGAACTAGTTCACCCCTCCACTTT TRBJ1-6 TRBV14 - -
CASSQQWFRGGEKLFF TGCGCCAGCAGCCAGCAATGGTTCAGGGGAGGAGAAAAACTGTTTTTT TRBJ1-4 TRBV4-1 - -
CASSITVLRGGGYTF TGTGCCAGTAGTATCACGGTACTACGAGGGGGGGGCTACACCTTC TRBJ1-2 TRBV19 - -
CASSEAGRERFF TGTGCCAGCAGTGAAGCTGGTAGGGAACGGTTTTTT TRBJ1-4 TRBV2 - -
CASSLWTSGTGELFF TGTGCCAGCAGTTTATGGACTAGCGGCACCGGGGAGCTGTTTTTT TRBJ2-2 TRBV28 - TRBD2
CASGRQLGAEQYF TGTGCCAGCGGCAGGCAATTGGGTGCCGAGCAGTACTTC TRBJ2-7 TRBV9 - -
CASSFGRGRNQPQHF TGTGCCAGCAGTTTTGGCAGGGGTCGCAATCAGCCCCAGCATTTT TRBJ1-5 TRBV28 few -
CASSPDRNSGANVLTF TGTGCCAGCAGCCCGGACAGAAACTCTGGGGCCAACGTCCTGACTTTC TRBJ2-6 TRBV6-4 - -
CASSIGTPTNEKLFF TGTGCCAGCAGCATAGGGACACCTACTAATGAAAAACTGTTTTTT TRBJ1-4 TRBV28 - -
CASSSQGANNSPLHF TGCGCCAGCAGCTCACAGGGGGCTAATAATTCACCCCTCCACTTT TRBJ1-6 TRBV5-1 once TRBD1
CASSLKGLSDQPQHF TGTGCCAGCAGTCTAAAGGGACTGTCGGATCAGCCCCAGCATTTT TRBJ1-5 TRBV9 - -
CAISEGGTPTLSTDTQYF TGTGCCATCAGTGAGGGAGGGACTCCCACCCTTAGCACAGATACGCAGTATTTT TRBJ2-3 TRBV10-3 once -
CAWSGGGLAKNIQYF TGTGCCTGGAGTGGGGGAGGATTAGCCAAAAACATTCAGTACTTC TRBJ2-4 TRBV30 - -
CASIQAGAGITEAFF TGTGCCAGCATCCAAGCCGGGGCGGGGATTACTGAAGCTTTCTTT TRBJ1-1 TRBV7-9 - -
CASSERAGQPQHF TGTGCCAGCAGTGAAAGGGCCGGGCAGCCCCAGCATTTT TRBJ1-5 TRBV6-4 few -
CAITRDLDGYTF TGTGCCATCACCAGGGACCTGGACGGCTACACCTTC TRBJ1-2 TRBV10-3 - -
CASSLGGSSYNEQFF TGTGCCAGCAGCTTGGGGGGAAGCTCCTACAATGAGCAGTTCTTC TRBJ2-1 TRBV5-4 - -
CASRPRGSGNQPQHF TGTGCCAGCAGACCGAGGGGCTCGGGCAATCAGCCCCAGCATTTT TRBJ1-5 TRBV6-5 - -
CASSYAGMPLYGYTF TGTGCCAGCAGTTATGCGGGGATGCCTCTCTATGGCTACACCTTC TRBJ1-2 TRBV6-6 - -
CASSFKGDQPQHF TGTGCCAGCAGCTTTAAGGGGGATCAGCCCCAGCATTTT TRBJ1-5 TRBV11-2 few -
CASSQYPGDYGYTF TGCGCCAGCAGCCAATACCCAGGAGACTATGGCTACACCTTC TRBJ1-2 TRBV4-1 few -
CASSQPTRTDEAFF TGCGCCAGCAGCCAACCAACCAGGACGGACGAAGCTTTCTTT TRBJ1-1 TRBV4-1 few -
CASSQGSSDEQFF TGTGCCAGCAGCCAAGGGTCAAGTGATGAGCAGTTCTTC TRBJ2-1 TRBV7-8 - -
CASSSGQAREQYF TGTGCCAGCAGCTCGGGACAGGCTAGGGAGCAGTACTTC TRBJ2-7 TRBV11-2 - TRBD1